This TCR beta chain was obtained from a study of T cell responses to AZD1222 COVID-19 vaccine. TCRdb's table, derived via immunoSEQ multiplex PCR, lists solely in-frame clones and lacks some. The sample yields 90,000 to 130,000 clones, 65% to 85% seen once. General study results and limits: Among spike-specific TCRs, nearly half reportedly target unmutated variant regions.

Concerning this clone: Its antigen is unknown.

This receptor was identified in an adult in good health. The specimen comprised peripheral blood, sampled on day 0 of AZD1222 vaccination.

CDR3 loop: CASSKRGTETYEQYF. For the CDR3, the DNA is TGTGCCAGCAGCAAAAGGGGGACGGAAACCTACGAGCAGTACTTC. The J gene is TRBJ2-7, the V gene TRBV21-1; TRBD1 is the table's D call and was not checked against the DNA. TRBV21-1 is assigned pseudogene status. This CDR3 comprises 15 residues.